This entry features one T cell receptor beta chain sequence. These data come from a study of T cell changes during pregnancy in multiple sclerosis. Clones were read by immunoSEQ multiplex PCR, and TCRdb kept only the in-frame ones, dropping some. The sample has about 100,000 clones, roughly 92% seen once. CDR3 length: 21 amino acids. Germline V gene lookup returns CDR1 GTSNPN and CDR2 SVGIG (reference sequence). Unmatched junction bases numbered 17, after V lost 2 bases and J lost 1 base. The sample in question was peripheral blood, obtained in the third trimester of pregnancy. This TCR was recovered from a female donor in good health, enrolled as a control in a pregnancy study. The chain carries TRBV30 and TRBJ2-1; 13 bases fit TRBD2. The CDR3 loop is CAWSPTDRTSGGVDSYNEQFF. The CDR3, as DNA: TGTGCCTGGAGTCCGACGGATAGGACTAGCGGGGGAGTGGATTCCTACAATGAGCAGTTCTTC.